Following are 24 T cell receptor beta chains from one sample sequenced in a study of blood T cell repertoires in COVID-19. Data came from immunoSEQ multiplex PCR; TCRdb stores just in-frame clones and leaves some out. Of about 220,000 clones in the sample, 65% to 90% were seen once. The sample comprised peripheral blood. Every receptor here comes from a man in his fifties with active or convalescent COVID-19.

The chain is built from TRBV11-2 and TRBJ2-3; the D is unclear. Germline V gene lookup returns CDR1 SGHAT and CDR2 FQNNGV. The V and J ends lost 4 bases and 0 bases respectively, with 5 bases between them. The CDR3 is 13 amino acids. CDR3 bases: TGTGCCAGCAGCTCCCCTAGCACAGATACGCAGTATTTT. This encodes CASSSPSTDTQYF.

The genes are TRBV15 and TRBJ2-6, with a weak D call TRBD1 (5 bases). V lost 5 bases to trimming and J lost 0 bases, with 14 bases between them. Germline-derived CDR1 and CDR2 are LNHNV and YYDKDF (reference sequence). The CDR3 contains 17 residues. The CDR3 bases are TGTGCCACCAGCGCATTCCCTCAGGGCTCTGGGGCCAACGTCCTGACTTTC. The encoded protein is CATSAFPQGSGANVLTF.

V is TRBV28 and J is TRBJ1-1, with a possible D match to TRBD1 (6 bases). The CDR3 is made up of 14 amino acids. Germline lookup yields CDR1 MDHEN and CDR2 SYDVKM. V was shortened by 6 bases and J by 5 bases, with 16 bases between the two germline ends. CDR3 in amino acids: CASSPRGGRTEAFF. CDR3 nucleotides: TGTGCCAGCAGCCCGAGGGGGGGACGGACTGAAGCTTTCTTT. The whole variable domain, remainder taken from reference TRBV28 and TRBJ1-1, is DVKVTQSSRYLVKRTGEKVFLECVQDMDHENMFWYRQDPGLGLRLIYFSYDVKMKEKGDIPEGYSVSREKKERFSLILESASTNQTSMYLCASSPRGGRTEAFFGQGTRLTVV.

The chain couples TRBV11-2 to TRBJ1-4; 9 bases fit TRBD1. The germline V gene has CDR1 SGHAT and CDR2 FQNNGV. The CDR3 has 18 residues. V lost 1 base, J lost 2 bases, and 8 bases stayed unmatched. The CDR3 nucleotides are TGTGCCAGCAGCTTAGGACTGGGACAGGGAGGGACTAATGAAAAACTGTTTTTT. This encodes CASSLGLGQGGTNEKLFF.

This chain links TRBV19 with TRBJ1-1, with 8 bases that match TRBD1. Germline CDR1 reads LNHDA; CDR2 reads SQIVND (reference sequence). The CDR3 is made up of 15 amino acids. With V trimmed by 3 bases and J by 3 bases, 6 bases remained unmatched. The CDR3 bases are TGTGCCAGTAGTATTCTGACAGGGGTGGACACTGAAGCTTTCTTT. This codes for CASSILTGVDTEAFF.

The J gene is TRBJ2-7, the V gene TRBV5-1; 9 bases line up with TRBD2. The V gene end was trimmed by 2 bases and the J gene end by 3 bases; junction bases not matched to a gene: 0. Germline CDR1 is SGHRS and CDR2 is YFSETQ. This CDR3 spans 13 amino acids. The CDR3 protein is CASSFSGSYEQYF. CDR3 DNA sequence: TGCGCCAGCAGCTTTAGCGGGAGCTACGAGCAGTACTTC.

The rearrangement links TRBV28 to TRBJ1-6; D gene unclear. With 1 base removed from V and 7 bases from J, the gap between germline ends came to 11 bases. CDR3 length: 15 amino acids. Germline CDR1 and CDR2: MDHEN and SYDVKM. CDR3 sequence reads: CASSLSRMGNSPLHF. Written as DNA, the CDR3 is TGTGCCAGCAGTTTATCCAGGATGGGCAATTCACCCCTCCACTTT.

J is TRBJ1-4 and V is TRBV4-1; the D gene is possibly TRBD1 (5 bases). Trimming removed 4 bases from V and 0 bases from J, with 15 bases in between. CDR3 length equals 17 residues. From germline, CDR1 is MGHRA and CDR2 YSYEKL. The CDR3 region has the DNA TGCGCCAGCAGCCCGGTGGGGCCGCCAGCAACTAATGAAAAACTGTTTTTT. This sequence encodes CASSPVGPPATNEKLFF.

The J gene is TRBJ2-2, the V gene TRBV9, with D possibly matching TRBD2 (6 bases). Germline V gives CDR1 SGDLS, CDR2 YYNGEE. The ends were cut back, 4 bases at V and 1 base at J, with 14 bases in the middle. The CDR3 is 16 amino acids. CDR3 loop: CASSPGVAVNTGELFF. The CDR3 region has the DNA TGTGCCAGCAGCCCCGGGGTAGCGGTGAACACCGGGGAGCTGTTTTTT.

V gene TRBV7-2 combines with J gene TRBJ2-5; D is ambiguous. Trimming left V 6 bases short and J 2 bases short, with 13 bases between. CDR1 is SGHTA, CDR2 FQGNSA, per germline. The CDR3 length is 14 residues. The CDR3 sequence is CASSTYVLQETQYF. The CDR3 DNA reads TGTGCCAGCAGTACCTACGTTCTTCAAGAGACCCAGTACTTC.

The rearrangement uses TRBV12-3 or TRBV12-4 and TRBJ2-3; D remains ambiguous. Trimming took 6 bases from V and 0 from J, leaving 7 bases between them. The CDR3 is made up of 13 amino acids. In nucleotides, the CDR3 is TGTGCCAGCAGACAGATTAGCACAGATACGCAGTATTTT. Translation: CASRQISTDTQYF.

This clone was picked up one time. The CDR3: CASSQERSGLSLYEQYF. CDR3 bases: TGCGCCAGCAGCCAAGAGCGGAGCGGGCTATCCCTCTACGAGCAGTACTTC. The chain recombines TRBV4-3 with TRBJ2-7; perhaps TRBD2 as D (6 bases). V was trimmed by 0 bases and J by 3 bases, leaving 18 bases between them. The CDR3 has 17 residues. CDR1 is LGHNA, CDR2 YSLEER, per germline.

J is TRBJ1-5 and V is TRBV4-3, with a tentative D call TRBD1 (6 bases). Germline V gene data show CDR1 as LGHNA and CDR2 as YSLEER. V lost 0 bases to trimming and J lost 5 bases, with 11 bases between them. CDR3 length: 15 residues. The CDR3 protein is CASSQDRGWHQPQHF. DNA for the CDR3: TGCGCCAGCAGCCAAGACAGGGGATGGCATCAGCCCCAGCATTTT.

Turning to this clone: The junction does not match germline at one end; this may be a read error. The rearrangement links TRBV9 to TRBJ1-3; D is unresolved. The CDR3 is 12 amino acids. Germline V gene sequence: CDR1 SGDLS, CDR2 YYNGEE. The CDR3 coding sequence is TGTGCCAGCAGCGTCTCGGGAAGCACCATATATTTT. It encodes CASSVSGSTIYF.

The rearrangement links TRBV7-2 to TRBJ2-5; tentative D call: TRBD1 (6 bases). Trimming cost V 7 bases and J 5 bases, with 20 bases left between them. CDR1 is SGHTA and CDR2 is FQGNSA in the germline V gene. The length of the CDR3 is 15 residues. The CDR3 protein is CASIIPQGREETQYF. The CDR3 bases are TGTGCCAGCATCATTCCACAGGGCAGGGAGGAGACCCAGTACTTC.

The chain links TRBV29-1 to TRBJ2-7, with TRBD1 identical over 8 bases. The CDR3 contains 14 residues. Germline CDR1 reads SQVTM; CDR2 reads ANQGSEA. Trimming removed 0 bases from V and 0 bases from J; junction bases left unmatched: 1. DNA for the CDR3: TGCAGCGTTGAAGACAGGGGGCACTCCTACGAGCAGTACTTC. This encodes CSVEDRGHSYEQYF.

The rearrangement uses TRBV5-1 and TRBJ1-3; TRBD1 is a possible D gene (5 bases). The germline V gene has CDR1 SGHRS and CDR2 YFSETQ. CDR3 length: 14 amino acids. Trimming took 0 bases from V and 1 from J, leaving 5 bases between them. The CDR3 spells CASSLGQSGNTIYF. DNA for the CDR3: TGCGCCAGCAGCTTGGGACAGTCTGGAAACACCATATATTTT.

As DNA, the CDR3 is TGTGCCAGCAGGGTAAAGCTAAATACGCAGTATTTT. Its protein product is CASRVKLNTQYF. The V gene is TRBV6-4, the J gene TRBJ2-3; D is unclear. V was trimmed by 6 bases and J by 7 bases, leaving 11 bases between them. The CDR3 is made up of 12 amino acids. Germline CDR1 is MRHNA and CDR2 is SNTAGT.

The chain has TRBV28 and TRBJ1-3; maybe TRBD1 (5 bases). Trimming removed 6 bases at V and 3 bases at J, with 12 bases between. The germline gives CDR1 MDHEN, CDR2 SYDVKM. There are 14 residues in the CDR3. The CDR3 DNA reads as TGTGCCAGCAGCTTGGGACTTATTGGAAACACCATATATTTT. It codes for CASSLGLIGNTIYF.

The chain employs TRBV5-1 and TRBJ2-7; 7 bases are a match to TRBD1. The germline V gene has CDR1 SGHRS and CDR2 YFSETQ. CDR3 length: 14 residues. Trimming cost V 2 bases and J 0 bases; bases outside gene matches: 2. The chain's CDR3 is CASSFAGGSYEQYF. As DNA, the CDR3 is TGCGCCAGCAGCTTTGCAGGGGGCTCCTACGAGCAGTACTTC.

This clone has a handful of counts. J is TRBJ1-2 and V is TRBV5-6, with D uncertain. The CDR3 runs to 15 residues. The V end lost 3 bases, the J end lost 1 base, and 13 bases lay between the germline ends. Germline V gene lookup returns CDR1 SGHDT and CDR2 YYEEEE. The CDR3 here is CASSSPPGLNYGYTF. CDR3 DNA: TGTGCCAGCAGCTCGCCTCCCGGTCTTAACTATGGCTACACCTTC.

The genes are TRBV28 and TRBJ2-7; TRBD1 matches at 7 bases. Unmatched junction bases numbered 10, after V lost 6 bases and J lost 2 bases. Looked up from germline, CDR1 is MDHEN and CDR2 is SYDVKM. The length of the CDR3 is 15 residues. In nucleotides, the CDR3 is TGTGCCAGCAGGGCCCGGGACAGTCCGACCTACGAGCAGTACTTC. Translation: CASRARDSPTYEQYF.

This chain connects TRBV10-3 to TRBJ2-4; D is perhaps TRBD1 (6 bases). V lost 3 bases to trimming and J lost 1 base, with 10 bases between them. Looked up from germline, CDR1 is ENHRY and CDR2 is SYGVKD. The CDR3 runs 15 residues. CDR3 bases: TGTGCCATCAGTGATTCGAGGGGGGCCAAAAACATTCAGTACTTC. This codes for CAISDSRGAKNIQYF.

The CDR3 region is CASRGGDGGTEAFF. The CDR3 region has the DNA TGTGCCAGCAGGGGGGGAGACGGAGGCACTGAAGCTTTCTTT. The J gene is TRBJ1-1, the V gene TRBV2, with D perhaps TRBD1 (5 bases). CDR1 is SNHLY and CDR2 is FYNNEI in the germline V gene. This CDR3 has 14 residues. The V and J ends lost 6 bases and 4 bases respectively, with 15 bases between them.